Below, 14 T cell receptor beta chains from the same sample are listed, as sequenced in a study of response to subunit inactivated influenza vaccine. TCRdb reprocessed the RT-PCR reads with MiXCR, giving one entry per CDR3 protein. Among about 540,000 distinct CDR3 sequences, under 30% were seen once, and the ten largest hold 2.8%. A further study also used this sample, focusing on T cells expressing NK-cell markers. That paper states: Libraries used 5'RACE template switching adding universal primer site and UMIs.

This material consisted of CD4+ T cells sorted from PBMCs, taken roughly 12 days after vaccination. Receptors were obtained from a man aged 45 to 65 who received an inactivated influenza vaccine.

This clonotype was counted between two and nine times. CDR3 protein: CASSFTSGVFNEQFF. CDR3 nucleotides: TGTGCCAGCAGCTTCACTAGCGGGGTGTTCAATGAGCAGTTCTTC. This sequence joins TRBV7-2 and TRBJ2-1; 10 bases agree with TRBD2. The germline V gene has CDR1 SGHTA and CDR2 FQGNSA. Germline trimming cut 3 bases from V and 6 bases from J; bases unmatched to any gene: 5. This CDR3 is built from 15 residues.

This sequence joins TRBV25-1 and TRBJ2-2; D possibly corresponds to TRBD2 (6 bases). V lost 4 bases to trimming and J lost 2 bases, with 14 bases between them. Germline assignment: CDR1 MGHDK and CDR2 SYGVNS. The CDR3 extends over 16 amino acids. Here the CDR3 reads CASSAPGTFNTGELFF. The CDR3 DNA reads TGTGCCAGCAGTGCGCCCGGGACTTTCAACACCGGGGAGCTGTTTTTT.

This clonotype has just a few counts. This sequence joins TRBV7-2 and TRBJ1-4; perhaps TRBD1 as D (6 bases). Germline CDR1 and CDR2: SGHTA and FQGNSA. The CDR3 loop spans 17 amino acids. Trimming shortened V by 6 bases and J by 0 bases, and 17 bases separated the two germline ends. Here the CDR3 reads CASSFRGGAATNEKLFF. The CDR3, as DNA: TGTGCCAGCAGTTTTAGGGGGGGCGCGGCAACTAATGAAAAACTGTTTTTT.

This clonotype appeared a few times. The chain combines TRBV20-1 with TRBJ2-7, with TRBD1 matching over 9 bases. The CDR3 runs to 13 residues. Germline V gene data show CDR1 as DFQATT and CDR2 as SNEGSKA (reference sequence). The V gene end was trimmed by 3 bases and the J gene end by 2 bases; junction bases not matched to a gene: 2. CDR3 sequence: CSARDRGTYEQYF. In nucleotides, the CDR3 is TGCAGTGCTAGGGACAGGGGAACCTACGAGCAGTACTTC.

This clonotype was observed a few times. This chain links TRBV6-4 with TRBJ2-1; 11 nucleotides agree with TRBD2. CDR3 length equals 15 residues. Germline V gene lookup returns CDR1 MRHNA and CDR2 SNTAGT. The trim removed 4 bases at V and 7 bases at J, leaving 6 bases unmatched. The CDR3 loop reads CASSVEGLAANEQFF. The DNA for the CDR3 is TGTGCCAGCAGTGTGGAGGGACTAGCGGCGAATGAGCAGTTCTTC.

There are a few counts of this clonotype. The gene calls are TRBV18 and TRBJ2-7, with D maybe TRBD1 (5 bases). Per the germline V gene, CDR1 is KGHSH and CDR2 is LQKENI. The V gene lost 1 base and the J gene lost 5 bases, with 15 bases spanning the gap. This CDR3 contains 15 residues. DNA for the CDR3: TGTGCCAGCTCACCACACCCTGACAGTTCGAACGAGCAGTACTTC. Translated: CASSPHPDSSNEQYF.

Here the CDR3 DNA reads TGTGCCAGCAGCTTAGCGGGGGACCCAAATCGAAAGTATTTCTTC. Translated, it gives CASSLAGDPNRKYFF. This rearrangement joins TRBV7-9 to TRBJ2-1, with D possibly being TRBD1 or TRBD2 (5 bases each). This CDR3 is 15 amino acids long. The V end lost 0 bases, the J end lost 16 bases, and 22 bases lay between the germline ends. Germline CDR1 SEHNR, CDR2 FQNEAQ (reference sequence).

CDR3 nucleotides: TGCGCCAGCAGCCAATCCTATTCACCCCAATCCTCTTACGAGCAGTACTTC. This encodes CASSQSYSPQSSYEQYF. This chain links TRBV4-3 with TRBJ2-7; the D is unclear. The CDR3 loop spans 17 amino acids. V lost 2 bases to trimming and J lost 4 bases, with 21 bases between them. The germline CDR1 and CDR2 sequences are LGHNA and YSLEER.

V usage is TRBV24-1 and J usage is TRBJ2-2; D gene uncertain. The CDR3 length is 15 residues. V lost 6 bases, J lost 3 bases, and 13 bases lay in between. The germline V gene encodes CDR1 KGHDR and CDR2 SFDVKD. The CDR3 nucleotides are TGTGCCACCAGTTCGGTTCGGTGGGACACCGGGGAGCTGTTTTTT. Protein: CATSSVRWDTGELFF.

This chain's CDR3 is CASSTHRGLGYTF. The CDR3 region has the DNA TGTGCCAGCAGTACTCACAGGGGGCTTGGCTACACCTTC. The chain joins TRBV28 to TRBJ1-2; TRBD1 matches at 9 bases. CDR1 is MDHEN, CDR2 SYDVKM, per germline. This CDR3 comprises 13 residues. Trimming removed 5 bases from V and 7 bases from J; junction bases left unmatched: 5.

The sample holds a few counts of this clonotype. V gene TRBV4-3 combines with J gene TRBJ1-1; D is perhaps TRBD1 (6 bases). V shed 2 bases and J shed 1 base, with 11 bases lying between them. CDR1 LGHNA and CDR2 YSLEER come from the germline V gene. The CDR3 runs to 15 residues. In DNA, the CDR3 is TGCGCCAGCAGCCAAACCCTGACAGGGAACACTGAAGCTTTCTTT. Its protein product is CASSQTLTGNTEAFF.

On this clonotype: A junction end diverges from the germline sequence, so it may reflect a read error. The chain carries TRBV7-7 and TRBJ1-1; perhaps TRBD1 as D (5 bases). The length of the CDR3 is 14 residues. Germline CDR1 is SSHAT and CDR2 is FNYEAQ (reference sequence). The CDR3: CASSPLTASGEAFF. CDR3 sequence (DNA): TGTGCTAGCAGCCCACTGACAGCCAGCGGTGAAGCTTTCTTT.

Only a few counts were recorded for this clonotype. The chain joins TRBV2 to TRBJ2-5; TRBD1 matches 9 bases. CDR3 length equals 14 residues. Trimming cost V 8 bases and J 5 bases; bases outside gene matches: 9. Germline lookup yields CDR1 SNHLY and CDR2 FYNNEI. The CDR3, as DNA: TGTGCCAGCGGGGGACAGGGCGGTAGGGAGACCCAGTACTTC. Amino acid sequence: CASGGQGGRETQYF. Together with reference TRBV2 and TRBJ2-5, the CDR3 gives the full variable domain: EPEVTQTPSHQVTQMGQEVILRCVPISNHLYFYWYRQILGQKVEFLVSFYNNEISEKSEIFDDQFSVERPDGSNFTLKIRSTKLEDSAMYFCASGGQGGRETQYFGPGTRLLVL.

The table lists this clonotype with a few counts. In nucleotides, the CDR3 is TGTGCCAGCAGCTTAGGGGGGGCTAATGAAAAACTGTTTTTT. Protein product: CASSLGGANEKLFF. This rearrangement joins TRBV7-2 to TRBJ1-4, with D possibly being TRBD1 (5 bases). The CDR3 runs 14 residues. In germline, CDR1 is SGHTA, CDR2 FQGNSA. The V end lost 1 base, the J end lost 3 bases, and 6 bases lay between the germline ends.